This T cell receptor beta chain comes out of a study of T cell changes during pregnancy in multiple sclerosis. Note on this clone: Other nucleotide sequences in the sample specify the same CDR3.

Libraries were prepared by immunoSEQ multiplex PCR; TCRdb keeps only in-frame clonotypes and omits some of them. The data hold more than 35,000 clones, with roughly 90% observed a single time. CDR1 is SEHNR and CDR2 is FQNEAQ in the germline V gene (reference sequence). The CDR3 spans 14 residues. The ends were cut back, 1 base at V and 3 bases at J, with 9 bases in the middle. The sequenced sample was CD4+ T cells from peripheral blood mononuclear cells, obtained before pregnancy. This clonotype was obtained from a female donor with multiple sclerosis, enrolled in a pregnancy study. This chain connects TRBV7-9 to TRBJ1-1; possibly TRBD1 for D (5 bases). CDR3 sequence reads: CASSLGEGHTEAFF. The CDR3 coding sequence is TGTGCCAGCAGCTTAGGGGAGGGGCACACTGAAGCTTTCTTT.